This T cell receptor (beta chain) was recorded in a study of blood T cell repertoires in COVID-19. Study information: Sample material is recorded as cDNA or gDNA derived from T cells, B-cell-depleted T cells, or PBMCs.

Per the original methods: Researchers report that nucleated cell counts were estimated from reference gene primer amplification. Profiling relied on immunoSEQ multiplex PCR, and the TCRdb table lists in-frame clones only, not all of them. That table gives V, J and clone size, and the DNA gave D and trimming. This sample has 170,000 or so clones, with around 87% found just once. V lost 5 bases and J 2 bases, leaving 11 bases between the germline ends. CDR1 is SGHRS and CDR2 is YFSETQ in the germline V gene. The CDR3 sequence is 14 residues long. This clone showed up just once. The chain uses TRBV5-1 and TRBJ1-3; D gene unclear. The sequenced sample consisted of peripheral blood. This receptor was identified in a man in his forties or fifties with active or convalescent COVID-19. CDR3 sequence (DNA): TGCGCCAGCAGTGGTGATTTAGCTGGAAACACCATATATTTT. Translated: CASSGDLAGNTIYF.